This section outlines one T cell receptor (beta chain) sequence together with its context. Antigen unknown. The sample originates from a study of blood T cells in healthy people across ages. In the study overall: Per two T cells, about one barcoded beta molecule was captured through template switching.

A second roughly 6 to 12 cycle PCR used barcoded and J-beta primers. TCRdb reanalysed the 5' RACE reads using MiXCR and keeps one entry per CDR3 protein. This sample has 550,000 to 750,000 distinct CDR3 sequences, with around 21% found just once. Findings and caveats of the study: While age rose, TCR beta diversity per million T cells dropped in a roughly linear way. Unsorted PBMCs blocked a conclusive comparison of naive and antigen-experienced cells.

The CDR3 sequence is 12 residues long. The V gene lost 2 bases and the J gene lost 2 bases, with 4 bases spanning the gap. Germline lookup yields CDR1 DFQATT and CDR2 SNEGSKA (reference sequence). The source is a man between 65 and 79 years old in good health. This chain links TRBV20-1 with TRBJ1-5; D remains ambiguous. Input material: blood. The CDR3: CSARWGNQPQHF. The DNA for the CDR3 is TGCAGTGCTAGATGGGGCAATCAGCCCCAGCATTTT.